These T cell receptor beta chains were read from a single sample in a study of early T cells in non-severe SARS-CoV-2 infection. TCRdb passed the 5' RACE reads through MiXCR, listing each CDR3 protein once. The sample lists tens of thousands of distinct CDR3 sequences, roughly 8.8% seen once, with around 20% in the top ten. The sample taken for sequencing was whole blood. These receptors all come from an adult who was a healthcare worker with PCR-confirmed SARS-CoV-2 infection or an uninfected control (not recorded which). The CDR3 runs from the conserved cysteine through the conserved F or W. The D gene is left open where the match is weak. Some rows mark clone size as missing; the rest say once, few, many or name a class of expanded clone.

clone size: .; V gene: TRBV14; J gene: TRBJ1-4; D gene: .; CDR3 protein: CASSPSLSGGLFF; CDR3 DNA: TGTGCCAGCAGCCCCTCTCTTAGTGGGGGACTGTTTTTT
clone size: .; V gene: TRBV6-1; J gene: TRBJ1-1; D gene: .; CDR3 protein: CASSEVVGKGAFF; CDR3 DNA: TGTGCCAGCAGTGAAGTTGTAGGGAAGGGAGCTTTCTTT
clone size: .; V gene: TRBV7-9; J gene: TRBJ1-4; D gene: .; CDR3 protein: CASSIWAGVLANEKLFF; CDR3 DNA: TGTGCCAGCAGCATCTGGGCAGGGGTGCTGGCTAATGAAAAACTGTTTTTT
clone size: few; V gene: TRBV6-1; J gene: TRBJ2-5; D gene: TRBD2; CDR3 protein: CASSRLAGQETQYF; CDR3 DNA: TGTGCCAGCAGTAGACTAGCGGGCCAAGAGACCCAGTACTTC
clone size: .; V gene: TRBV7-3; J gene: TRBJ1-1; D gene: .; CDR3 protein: CASSEQANTEAFF; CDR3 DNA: TGTGCCAGCAGCGAACAGGCGAACACTGAAGCTTTCTTT
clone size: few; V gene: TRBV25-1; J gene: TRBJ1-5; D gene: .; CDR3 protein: CASSDSHEPQHF; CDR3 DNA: TGTGCCAGCAGTGACAGCCATGAGCCCCAGCATTTT
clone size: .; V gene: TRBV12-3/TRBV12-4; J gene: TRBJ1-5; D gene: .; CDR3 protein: CASSDWDSNQPQHF; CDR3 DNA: TGTGCCAGCAGTGACTGGGATAGCAATCAGCCCCAGCATTTT
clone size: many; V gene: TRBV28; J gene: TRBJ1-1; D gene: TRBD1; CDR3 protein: CASKTGGITEAFF; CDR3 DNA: TGTGCCAGCAAGACAGGGGGCATCACTGAAGCTTTCTTT
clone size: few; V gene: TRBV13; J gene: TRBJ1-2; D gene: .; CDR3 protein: CASSLWGAGNYGYTF; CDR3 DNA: TGTGCCAGCAGCTTATGGGGTGCGGGTAACTATGGCTACACCTTC
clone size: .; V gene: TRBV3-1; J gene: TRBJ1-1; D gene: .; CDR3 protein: CASSRTDTEAFF; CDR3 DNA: TGTGCCAGCAGCCGGACGGACACTGAAGCTTTCTTT
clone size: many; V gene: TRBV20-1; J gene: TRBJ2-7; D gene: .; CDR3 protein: CSAWDELEQYF; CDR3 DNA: TGCAGTGCCTGGGACGAACTCGAGCAGTACTTC
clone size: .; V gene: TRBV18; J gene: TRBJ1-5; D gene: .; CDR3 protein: CASSPRDQRNQPQHF; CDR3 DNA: TGTGCCAGCTCACCACGGGACCAGCGCAATCAGCCCCAGCATTTT
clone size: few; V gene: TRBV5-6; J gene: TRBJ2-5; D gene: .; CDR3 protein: CASSSLGLGGLPQETQYF; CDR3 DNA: TGTGCCAGCAGCTCACTGGGCTTGGGGGGACTTCCCCAAGAGACCCAGTACTTC
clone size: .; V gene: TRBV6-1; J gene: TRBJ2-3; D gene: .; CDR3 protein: CASIPPRGRDSDTQYF; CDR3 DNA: TGTGCCAGCATCCCCCCCCGGGGCAGGGACTCAGATACGCAGTATTTT
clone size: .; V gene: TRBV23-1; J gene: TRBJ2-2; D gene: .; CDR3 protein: CASSRRDPGSCFF; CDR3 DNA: .
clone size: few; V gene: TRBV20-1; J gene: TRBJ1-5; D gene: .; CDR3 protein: CSAGDTSNQPQHF; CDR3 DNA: TGCAGTGCTGGGGACACTAGCAATCAGCCCCAGCATTTT
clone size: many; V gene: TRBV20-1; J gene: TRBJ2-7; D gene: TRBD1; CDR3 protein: CSAPTGQGISYEQYF; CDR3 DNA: TGCAGTGCTCCTACGGGACAGGGGATATCCTACGAGCAGTACTTC
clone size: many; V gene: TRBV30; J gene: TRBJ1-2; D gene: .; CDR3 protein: CACYSLGGYTF; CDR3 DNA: TGTGCCTGTTATAGTCTAGGTGGCTACACCTTC
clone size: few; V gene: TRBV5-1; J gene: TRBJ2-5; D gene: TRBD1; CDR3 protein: CASSFRDSQQETQYF; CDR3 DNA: TGCGCCAGCAGCTTCCGGGACAGTCAACAAGAGACCCAGTACTTC
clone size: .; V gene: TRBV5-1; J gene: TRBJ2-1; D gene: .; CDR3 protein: CASSFNPTVDNEQFF; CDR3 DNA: TGCGCCAGCAGCTTCAACCCGACAGTTGACAATGAGCAGTTCTTC
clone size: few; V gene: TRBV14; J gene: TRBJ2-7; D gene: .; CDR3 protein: CASSQRGAWDEQYF; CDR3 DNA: TGTGCCAGCAGCCAACGGGGAGCTTGGGACGAGCAGTACTTC
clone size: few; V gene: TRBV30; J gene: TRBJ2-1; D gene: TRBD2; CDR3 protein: CAWSISVGGGQDEQFF; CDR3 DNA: TGTGCCTGGAGTATCAGCGTCGGGGGGGGCCAGGATGAGCAGTTCTTC
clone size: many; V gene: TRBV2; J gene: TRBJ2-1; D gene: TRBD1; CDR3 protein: CASSGTGIAYNEQFF; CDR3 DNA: TGTGCCAGCAGTGGGACAGGGATCGCCTACAATGAGCAGTTCTTC
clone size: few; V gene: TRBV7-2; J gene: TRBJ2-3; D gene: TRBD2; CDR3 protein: CASKPAGATDTQYF; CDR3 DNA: TGTGCCAGCAAACCAGCGGGAGCCACAGATACGCAGTATTTT
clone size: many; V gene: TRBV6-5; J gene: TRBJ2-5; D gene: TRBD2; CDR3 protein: CASSRDYETQYF; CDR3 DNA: TGTGCCAGCAGCCGGGACTACGAGACCCAGTACTTC
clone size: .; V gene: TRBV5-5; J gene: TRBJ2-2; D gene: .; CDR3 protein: CASSLMESGELFF; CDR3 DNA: TGTGCCAGCAGCTTGATGGAGTCCGGGGAGCTGTTTTTT
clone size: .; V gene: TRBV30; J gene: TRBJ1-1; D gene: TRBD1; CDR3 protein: CASPPAGGGNRGAFF; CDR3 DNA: TGTGCCTCTCCTCCAGCCGGAGGAGGGAACAGGGGAGCTTTCTTT
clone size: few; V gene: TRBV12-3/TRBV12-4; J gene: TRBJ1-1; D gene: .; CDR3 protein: CASSFGLAEAFF; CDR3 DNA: TGTGCCAGCAGTTTCGGTCTCGCTGAGGCTTTCTTT
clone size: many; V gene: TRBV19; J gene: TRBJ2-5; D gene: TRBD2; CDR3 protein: CASSSRLAGDQETQYF; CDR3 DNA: TGTGCCAGTAGTTCGCGACTAGCGGGGGATCAAGAGACCCAGTACTTC
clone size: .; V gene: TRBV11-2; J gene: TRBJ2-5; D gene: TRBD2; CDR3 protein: CASSLFGGSQETQYF; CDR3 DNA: TGTGCCAGCAGCTTATTCGGGGGGTCACAAGAGACCCAGTACTTC
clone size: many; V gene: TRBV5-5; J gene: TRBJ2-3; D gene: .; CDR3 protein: CASSPLTADTQYF; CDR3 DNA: TGTGCCAGCAGCCCTCTGACAGCAGATACGCAGTATTTT
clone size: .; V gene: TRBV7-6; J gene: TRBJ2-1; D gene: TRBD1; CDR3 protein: CASSLGRGPTYNEQFF; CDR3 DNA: TGTGCCAGCAGCTTAGGCAGGGGGCCCACCTACAATGAGCAGTTCTTC
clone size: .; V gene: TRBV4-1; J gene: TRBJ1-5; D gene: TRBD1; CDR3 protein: CASSQEDRGDQPQHF; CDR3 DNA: TGCGCCAGCAGCCAAGAGGACAGGGGAGATCAGCCCCAGCATTTT
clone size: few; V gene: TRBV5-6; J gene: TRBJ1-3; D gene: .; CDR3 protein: CASSLYRVPGNTIYF; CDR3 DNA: TGTGCCAGCAGCTTGTACAGGGTCCCTGGAAACACCATATATTTT
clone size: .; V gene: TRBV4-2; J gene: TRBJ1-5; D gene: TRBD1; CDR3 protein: CASSQLGQEDQPQHF; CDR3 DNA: TGTGCCAGCAGCCAGTTGGGACAGGAGGATCAGCCCCAGCATTTT
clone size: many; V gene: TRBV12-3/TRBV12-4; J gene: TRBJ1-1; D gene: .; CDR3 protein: CASSIRTANTEAFF; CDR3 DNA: TGTGCCAGCAGTATCAGGACGGCGAACACTGAAGCTTTCTTT
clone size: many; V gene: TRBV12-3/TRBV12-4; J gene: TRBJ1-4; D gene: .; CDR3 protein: CASKPLGQPNEKLFF; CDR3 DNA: TGTGCCAGCAAACCTCTTGGACAGCCTAATGAAAAACTGTTTTTT
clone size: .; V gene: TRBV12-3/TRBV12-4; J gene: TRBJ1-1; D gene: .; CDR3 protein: CASTPHGGTTEAFF; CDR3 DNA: TGTGCCAGCACCCCTCATGGGGGCACCACTGAAGCTTTCTTT
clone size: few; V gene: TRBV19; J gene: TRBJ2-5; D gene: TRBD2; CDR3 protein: CASSPRRAGGPQVTQYF; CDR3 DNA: TGTGCCAGTAGTCCAAGGAGGGCGGGGGGCCCTCAAGTGACCCAGTACTTC
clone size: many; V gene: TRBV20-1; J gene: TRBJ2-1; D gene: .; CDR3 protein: CSAYRGAGHAYNEQFF; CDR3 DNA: TGCAGTGCTTACCGGGGGGCCGGCCATGCCTACAATGAGCAGTTCTTC
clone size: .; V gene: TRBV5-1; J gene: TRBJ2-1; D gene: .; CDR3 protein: CASSLDGFNEQFF; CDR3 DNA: TGCGCCAGCAGCTTAGACGGATTCAATGAGCAGTTCTTC
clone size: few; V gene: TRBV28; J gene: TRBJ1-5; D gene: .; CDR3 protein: CASSLWAGSGNQPQHF; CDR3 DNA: TGTGCCAGCAGTTTATGGGCAGGGTCTGGCAATCAGCCCCAGCATTTT
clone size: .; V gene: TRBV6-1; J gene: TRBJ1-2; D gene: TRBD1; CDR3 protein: CASQGGNYGYTF; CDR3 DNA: TGTGCCAGTCAGGGGGGGAACTATGGCTACACCTTC
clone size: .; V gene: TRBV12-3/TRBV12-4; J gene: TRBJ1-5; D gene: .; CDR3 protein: CASSSFSGNQPQHF; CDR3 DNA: TGTGCCAGCAGTTCGTTCAGTGGCAATCAGCCCCAGCATTTT
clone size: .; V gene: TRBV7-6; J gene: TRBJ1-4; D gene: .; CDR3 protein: CASSAMGDREKLFF; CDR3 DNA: TGTGCCAGCAGCGCTATGGGGGATCGTGAAAAACTGTTTTTT